Listed below are T cell receptor beta chains from one sample, sequenced in a study of blood T cell repertoires in COVID-19. Profiled with immunoSEQ multiplex PCR; TCRdb holds only in-frame clones, not every one. This sample carries about 69,000 clones, 79% of them seen once, and the ten largest clones take more than 15%. Sequenced material: peripheral blood. These receptors were collected from a man in his 60s with acute or convalescent COVID-19. The CDR3 runs from the conserved cysteine through the conserved F or W. A D gene is named only where the DNA matches it firmly. Rows may omit the clone size; those that give it use once, few, many or a size class.

v_call: TRBV4-1; clone_size: .; d_call: .; j_call: TRBJ1-5; cdr3_nt: TGCGCCAGCAGCCAAGAGGGGCAAACACATCAGCCCCAGCATTTT; cdr3_aa: CASSQEGQTHQPQHF
v_call: TRBV2; clone_size: .; d_call: .; j_call: TRBJ1-1; cdr3_nt: TGTGCCAGCAGTACCAGTACAGGGTTGCCTGAAGCTTTCTTT; cdr3_aa: CASSTSTGLPEAFF
v_call: TRBV6-4; clone_size: .; d_call: .; j_call: TRBJ2-1; cdr3_nt: TGTGCCAGCAGTCCAGGGGGGACTTACAATGAGCAGTTCTTC; cdr3_aa: CASSPGGTYNEQFF
v_call: TRBV15; clone_size: .; d_call: TRBD1; j_call: TRBJ1-2; cdr3_nt: TGTGCCACCAGCAGACCGGGACAGGGCCACGGCTACACCTTC; cdr3_aa: CATSRPGQGHGYTF
v_call: TRBV4-1; clone_size: .; d_call: .; j_call: TRBJ2-7; cdr3_nt: TGCGCCAGCAGCCAAGTCTGGGGCAGGAGCTCCTACGAGCAGTACTTC; cdr3_aa: CASSQVWGRSSYEQYF
v_call: TRBV5-8; clone_size: .; d_call: TRBD2; j_call: TRBJ2-3; cdr3_nt: TGTGCCAGCAGCGTGAATAGCGGGGGGCCTTATACAGATACGCAGTATTTT; cdr3_aa: CASSVNSGGPYTDTQYF
v_call: TRBV7-6; clone_size: .; d_call: TRBD2; j_call: TRBJ2-1; cdr3_nt: TGTGCCAGCAGCTTCTATGGGACTAGCGGGGTCAATGAGCAGTTCTTC; cdr3_aa: CASSFYGTSGVNEQFF
v_call: TRBV5-6; clone_size: .; d_call: .; j_call: TRBJ2-3; cdr3_nt: TGTGCCAGCAGCGCCGTACCAAACAAGAACACAGATACGCAGTATTTT; cdr3_aa: CASSAVPNKNTDTQYF
v_call: TRBV6-4; clone_size: .; d_call: .; j_call: TRBJ1-5; cdr3_nt: TGTGCCAGCAGTCAGACAGTAGACCAGCCCCAGCATTTT; cdr3_aa: CASSQTVDQPQHF
v_call: TRBV5-1; clone_size: once; d_call: TRBD1; j_call: TRBJ1-6; cdr3_nt: TGCGCCAGCAGCTTGACAGGGGGCTCACCCCTCCACTTT; cdr3_aa: CASSLTGGSPLHF
v_call: TRBV10-3; clone_size: .; d_call: .; j_call: TRBJ2-1; cdr3_nt: TGTGCCATCAGTGAGTCTCTGTGGAGCTCCTACAATGAGCAGTTCTTC; cdr3_aa: CAISESLWSSYNEQFF
v_call: TRBV11-2; clone_size: .; d_call: TRBD1; j_call: TRBJ1-2; cdr3_nt: TGTGCCAGCAGCCCCCGGGACAGGGCGGGCTTTGGCTACACCTTC; cdr3_aa: CASSPRDRAGFGYTF
v_call: TRBV12-1; clone_size: .; d_call: .; j_call: TRBJ1-1; cdr3_nt: TGTGCCAGCAGCTTTTTTCAGGGGGCGGACACTGAAGCTTTCTTT; cdr3_aa: CASSFFQGADTEAFF
v_call: TRBV7-2; clone_size: few; d_call: .; j_call: TRBJ2-1; cdr3_nt: TGTGCCAGCAGCTTCGACCCTCGACAGGGGAGGGATGAGCAGTTCTTC; cdr3_aa: CASSFDPRQGRDEQFF
v_call: TRBV7-9; clone_size: once; d_call: .; j_call: TRBJ1-1; cdr3_nt: TGTGCCAGCAGCTTAGCGGGAGGGTTAGAGAATGAAGCTTTCTTT; cdr3_aa: CASSLAGGLENEAFF
v_call: TRBV7-8; clone_size: .; d_call: .; j_call: TRBJ1-2; cdr3_nt: TGTGCCAGCACCCAAGAGGGTCAGGGGACTAACTATGGCTACACCTTC; cdr3_aa: CASTQEGQGTNYGYTF
v_call: TRBV7-7; clone_size: .; d_call: .; j_call: TRBJ2-5; cdr3_nt: TGTGCTAGCAGCCCTGGGGGGTCGGGGGAGACCCAGTACTTC; cdr3_aa: CASSPGGSGETQYF
v_call: TRBV23-1; clone_size: .; d_call: .; j_call: TRBJ2-7; cdr3_nt: TGCGCCAGCAGTCAACAGACTAGGTCCTACGAGCAGTACTTC; cdr3_aa: CASSQQTRSYEQYF
v_call: TRBV7-2; clone_size: .; d_call: TRBD1; j_call: TRBJ1-1; cdr3_nt: TGTGCCAGCAGCGCCCTCCCGGGACAGGTGAACACTGAAGCTTTCTTT; cdr3_aa: CASSALPGQVNTEAFF
v_call: TRBV7-9; clone_size: .; d_call: TRBD2; j_call: TRBJ2-1; cdr3_nt: TGTGCCAGCAGCTTAGCCCTAGCGGGGGCCTACAATGAGCAGTTCTTC; cdr3_aa: CASSLALAGAYNEQFF
v_call: TRBV29-1; clone_size: once; d_call: TRBD1; j_call: TRBJ1-5; cdr3_nt: TGCAGCGTTGGACAGGGGAGCAATCAGCCCCAGCATTTT; cdr3_aa: CSVGQGSNQPQHF
v_call: TRBV6-5; clone_size: .; d_call: .; j_call: TRBJ1-6; cdr3_nt: TGTGCCAGCCGGGACTGGGGGAATTCACCCCTCCACTTT; cdr3_aa: CASRDWGNSPLHF